The 30 T cell receptor beta chains below were found in one sample sequenced in a study of blood T cell repertoires in COVID-19. Using immunoSEQ multiplex PCR, the repertoire was profiled, and TCRdb retains in-frame clones only, with some absent. The sample lists about 210,000 clones; roughly 90% were seen once. Sequencing used PBMCs or T cells enriched from blood (not recorded which). The receptors originated from a man between 18 and 29 years old with acute COVID-19.

This chain uses TRBV3-1 (or the pseudogene TRBV3-2) with TRBJ2-7, with TRBD1 as a possible D gene (6 bases). The V end was cut by 6 bases, the J end by 7 bases, with 22 bases between. Germline-derived CDR1 and CDR2 are LGHDT and YNNKEL (reference sequence). There are 15 residues in the CDR3. CDR3 loop: CASSPEDSWFREQYF. The CDR3 nucleotides are TGTGCCAGCAGTCCAGAGGACAGTTGGTTCCGGGAGCAGTACTTC.

The chain carries TRBV28 and TRBJ1-2; D ambiguous. V lost 6 bases to trimming and J lost 6 bases, with 14 bases between them. Germline values: CDR1 MDHEN, CDR2 SYDVKM. This CDR3 spans 13 amino acids. CDR3 region: CASRSGVGDGYTF. The CDR3 nucleotides read TGTGCCAGCAGGTCCGGCGTCGGGGATGGCTACACCTTC.

V usage is TRBV27 and J usage is TRBJ2-1, with 11 bases identical to TRBD2. The CDR3 has 16 residues. V gave up 5 bases and J gave up 4 bases; unmatched junction bases: 7. Germline values: CDR1 MNHEY, CDR2 SMNVEV (reference sequence). This CDR3 reads CASSRAGTSGYNEQFF. CDR3 coding DNA: TGTGCCAGCAGTAGAGCCGGGACTAGCGGATACAATGAGCAGTTCTTC.

This rearrangement joins TRBV28 to TRBJ2-5, with D possibly TRBD2 on 5 matching bases. This CDR3 region has 14 residues. Germline assignment: CDR1 MDHEN and CDR2 SYDVKM. V was clipped by 4 bases and J by 5 bases, with 14 bases between them. The CDR3 sequence is CASSSPGVRETQYF. The CDR3 DNA sequence: TGTGCCAGCAGTTCTCCCGGGGTCAGGGAGACCCAGTACTTC.

V and J are TRBV27 and TRBJ2-2; a weak D match, TRBD2 (5 bases). This CDR3 region has 13 residues. CDR1 is MNHEY, CDR2 SMNVEV, per germline (reference sequence). V was shortened by 11 bases and J by 5 bases, with 15 bases between the two germline ends. CDR3: CAARTDGTGELFF. As DNA, the CDR3 is TGTGCCGCCCGGACTGATGGGACCGGGGAGCTGTTTTTT.

V is TRBV24-1 and J is TRBJ2-3; 8 positions match TRBD2. This CDR3 has 16 residues. The germline V gene has CDR1 KGHDR and CDR2 SFDVKD. V shed 0 bases and J 5 bases; nucleotides not matched to a gene: 6. The CDR3 coding sequence is TGTGCCACCAGTGATTTGCTCAGCGGGAGTGTAGATACGCAGTATTTT. It codes for CATSDLLSGSVDTQYF.

The chain is built from TRBV7-2 and TRBJ2-1; a weak D match, TRBD1 (5 bases). This CDR3 spans 16 amino acids. Trimming took 6 bases from V and 5 from J, leaving 20 bases between them. The germline V gene has CDR1 SGHTA and CDR2 FQGNSA. The CDR3 protein is CASSQRAQGRDNEQFF. The CDR3 region has the DNA TGTGCCAGCAGTCAACGTGCCCAGGGTAGGGACAATGAGCAGTTCTTC.

The chain combines TRBV3-1 (or the pseudogene TRBV3-2) with TRBJ2-2; D unresolved. Germline loops: CDR1 LGHDT, CDR2 YNNKEL (reference sequence). V lost 1 base and J 2 bases, leaving 8 bases between the germline ends. This CDR3 is built from 15 residues. The CDR3 here is CASSQVSENTGELFF. The CDR3 coding sequence is TGTGCCAGCAGCCAAGTAAGCGAAAACACCGGGGAGCTGTTTTTT.

The chain recombines TRBV27 with TRBJ2-3; 15 bases line up with TRBD2. The CDR3 is 15 residues long. Germline V lookup: CDR1 MNHEY, CDR2 SMNVEV (reference sequence). Trimming removed 9 bases from V and 3 bases from J; junction bases left unmatched: 4. Written as DNA, the CDR3 is TGTGCCAGTGGACTAGCGGGAGGGATAACAGATACGCAGTATTTT. Translation gives CASGLAGGITDTQYF.

This clone was recorded only once. This chain joins TRBV27 and TRBJ2-3; D gene unclear. The CDR3 is 10 residues long. Germline CDR1 and CDR2: MNHEY and SMNVEV (reference sequence). Trimming stripped 7 bases from V and 6 bases from J, with 5 bases between. Here the CDR3 DNA reads TGTGCCAGCATCAGGGATACGCAGTATTTT. Encoded protein: CASIRDTQYF.

The rearrangement links TRBV11-3 to TRBJ2-3, with no clear D. This CDR3 has 13 amino acids. Germline V CDR1 and CDR2: SGHNT, YENEEA. Deletions cut 4 bases from V and 0 bases from J, with 5 bases between. CDR3 sequence reads: CASSSTSTDTQYF. For the CDR3, the DNA is TGTGCCAGCAGCTCGACTAGCACAGATACGCAGTATTTT.

CDR3 sequence reads: CASSLDPSGQETQYF. Here the CDR3 DNA reads TGTGCCAGCAGCTTAGATCCTAGCGGACAAGAGACCCAGTACTTC. This chain connects TRBV7-6 to TRBJ2-5; 7 bases align to TRBD2. The germline gives CDR1 SGHVS, CDR2 FNYEAQ. Trimming cost V 1 base and J 2 bases; bases outside gene matches: 4. This CDR3 contains 15 residues. Drawing the rest from reference TRBV7-6 and TRBJ2-5, the complete variable domain is GAGVSQSPRYKVTKRGQDVALRCDPISGHVSLYWYRQALGQGPEFLTYFNYEAQQDKSGLPNDRFSAERPEGSISTLTIQRTEQRDSAMYRCASSLDPSGQETQYFGPGTRLLVL.

The V and J genes are TRBV6-2 or TRBV6-3 and TRBJ2-7; TRBD2 agrees at 9 bases. V shed 2 bases, J shed 4 bases, and the junction held 3 bases outside the gene matches. The CDR3 has 14 amino acids. The germline V gene has CDR1 MNHEY and CDR2 SVGEGT. CDR3 in DNA: TGTGCCAGCAGTTACCGGGGACTAGCTTACGAGCAGTACTTC. Amino acid sequence: CASSYRGLAYEQYF.

The chain employs TRBV7-9 and TRBJ1-1, with 7 nucleotides matching TRBD1. Losses at the gene ends were 1 base for V and 2 bases for J; bases not matched to a gene: 4. The germline gives CDR1 SEHNR, CDR2 FQNEAQ (reference sequence). This CDR3 region has 15 residues. The CDR3 reads CASSLGAGGNTEAFF. CDR3 bases: TGTGCCAGCAGCTTAGGGGCAGGGGGAAACACTGAAGCTTTCTTT.

V gene TRBV6-1 combines with J gene TRBJ1-6; D unresolved. The CDR3 has 19 amino acids. The ends were cut back, 1 base at V and 2 bases at J, with 18 bases in the middle. CDR1 is MNHNS, CDR2 SASEGT, per germline. The CDR3 sequence: CASSEEGAVRRTYNSPLHF. The CDR3, as DNA: TGTGCCAGCAGTGAAGAGGGAGCGGTCCGGCGGACCTATAATTCACCCCTCCACTTT.

The CDR3 nucleotides are TGTGCCTGGAGTTTGGGGGGAACAGATACGCAGTATTTT. Translating gives CAWSLGGTDTQYF. V usage is TRBV30 and J usage is TRBJ2-3, with D possibly being TRBD2 (6 bases). Germline V lookup: CDR1 GTSNPN, CDR2 SVGIG (reference sequence). CDR3 length: 13 residues. The V end was cut by 2 bases, the J end by 3 bases, with 9 bases between.

V gene TRBV19 combines with J gene TRBJ1-5, with D tentatively TRBD1 (6 bases). CDR1 LNHDA and CDR2 SQIVND come from the germline V gene (reference sequence). Trimming removed 7 bases at V and 7 bases at J, with 14 bases between. This CDR3 comprises 13 residues. The CDR3 is CASNSGVGQPQHF. The DNA of the CDR3 is TGTGCCAGTAACTCAGGGGTTGGGCAGCCCCAGCATTTT.

The chain couples TRBV6-2 or TRBV6-3 to TRBJ2-1, with 7 bases matching TRBD2. CDR1 is MNHEY and CDR2 is SVGEGT in the germline V gene. The trim removed 4 bases at V and 8 bases at J, leaving 20 bases unmatched. This CDR3 is 18 amino acids long. CDR3 nucleotide sequence: TGTGCCAGCAGTTCCTTCTGGGGGAGGGCCGGAAGTAGGTATGAGCAGTTCTTC. Amino acid sequence: CASSSFWGRAGSRYEQFF.

The gene calls are TRBV6-2 or TRBV6-3 and TRBJ2-5, with 10 bases aligning to TRBD2. Germline values: CDR1 MNHEY, CDR2 SVGEGT. The CDR3 is 14 amino acids. The trim removed 2 bases at V and 5 bases at J, leaving 2 bases unmatched. CDR3 DNA: TGTGCCAGCAGTTACGAGCGGGAGGGGGAGACCCAGTACTTC. Its protein product is CASSYEREGETQYF.

DNA of the CDR3: TGTGCCACCAGTGATTTGCGTCTCCGAAGGAGCTCCTACGAGCAGTACTTC. It encodes CATSDLRLRRSSYEQYF. The genes are TRBV24-1 and TRBJ2-7; D unresolved. The length of the CDR3 is 17 residues. V was trimmed by 0 bases and J by 0 bases, leaving 14 bases between them. The V gene's germline CDR1 is KGHDR and CDR2 SFDVKD.

This clone has a handful of counts. The rearrangement links TRBV4-2 to TRBJ2-3; TRBD2 is a possible D gene (5 bases). V gave up 4 bases and J gave up 9 bases, with 17 bases separating them. CDR1 is LGHNA and CDR2 is YNFKEQ in the germline V gene. CDR3 size: 14 residues. CDR3 loop: CASSRESRPRTQYF. The DNA of the CDR3 is TGTGCCAGCAGCCGGGAGAGCAGGCCGCGGACGCAGTATTTT.

V is TRBV15 and J is TRBJ1-5; 7 nucleotides match TRBD1. Trimming cost V 3 bases and J 6 bases; bases outside gene matches: 5. Germline lookup yields CDR1 LNHNV and CDR2 YYDKDF (reference sequence). This CDR3 is built from 14 residues. This chain's CDR3 is CATSRAQGGQPQHF. CDR3 DNA sequence: TGTGCCACCAGCAGGGCCCAGGGGGGTCAGCCCCAGCATTTT.

The V gene is TRBV6-5, the J gene TRBJ1-4; the match to TRBD1 covers 7 bases. Trimming cost V 5 bases and J 0 bases; bases outside gene matches: 3. The CDR3 spans 15 residues. From germline, CDR1 is MNHEY and CDR2 SVGAGI. Written as DNA, the CDR3 is TGTGCCAGCAGTAAAACAGGGGCAACTAATGAAAAACTGTTTTTT. Translating it yields CASSKTGATNEKLFF.

The CDR3 DNA is TGTGCCAGCAGTGAATCGTCGGTCGGGAGAACCAAAAACATTCAGTACTTC. Translating gives CASSESSVGRTKNIQYF. J is TRBJ2-4 and V is TRBV2; TRBD2 is a possible D gene (6 bases). Germline lookup yields CDR1 SNHLY and CDR2 FYNNEI. The CDR3 has 17 amino acids. Trimming left V 2 bases short and J 2 bases short, with 16 bases between.

This clone was seen only once. The rearrangement links TRBV15 to TRBJ2-1; 8 bases match TRBD2. The trim removed 0 bases at V and 5 bases at J, leaving 6 bases unmatched. Germline CDR1 LNHNV, CDR2 YYDKDF (reference sequence). CDR3 size: 16 residues. CDR3 sequence reads: CATSREKRESHNEQFF. CDR3 nucleotide sequence: TGTGCCACCAGCAGAGAAAAGCGGGAGTCGCACAATGAGCAGTTCTTC.

The V gene is TRBV29-1, the J gene TRBJ2-7; 10 nucleotides line up with TRBD2. Losses at the gene ends were 6 bases for V and 4 bases for J; bases not matched to a gene: 9. Germline V gives CDR1 SQVTM, CDR2 ANQGSEA. The CDR3 extends over 14 amino acids. The CDR3 loop reads CSVKSGRASYEQYF. The DNA of the CDR3 is TGCAGCGTAAAAAGCGGGAGGGCCTCGTACGAGCAGTACTTC.

The CDR3 sequence is CASSSYRGDEQYF. The CDR3 region has the DNA TGTGCCAGCAGCTCGTACAGGGGGGACGAGCAGTACTTC. V is TRBV7-3 and J is TRBJ2-7, with 8 bases identical to TRBD1. This CDR3 region has 13 residues. V lost 4 bases to trimming and J lost 5 bases; unmatched junction nucleotides: 4. Germline V CDR1 and CDR2: SGHTA, FQGTGA.

The rearrangement uses TRBV4-2 and TRBJ2-7; 9 nucleotides align to TRBD2. There are 15 residues in the CDR3. Germline CDR1 LGHNA, CDR2 YNFKEQ. V gave up 3 bases and J gave up 7 bases; unmatched junction bases: 10. CDR3 DNA: TGTGCCAGCAGCCATTCAATAGCGGGAGTCGGGGAGCAGTACTTC. It codes for CASSHSIAGVGEQYF.

The V gene is TRBV2, the J gene TRBJ2-6; 9 bases are shared with TRBD1. CDR1 and CDR2 (germline): SNHLY, FYNNEI. This CDR3 spans 15 amino acids. J was trimmed by 2 bases and V by 5 bases; bases with no gene match: 1. This CDR3 reads CASSYRGPGANVLTF. CDR3 sequence (DNA): TGTGCCAGCAGTTACAGGGGGCCTGGGGCCAACGTCCTGACTTTC.

The chain joins TRBV6-4 to TRBJ1-5; no reliable D call. CDR3 length equals 16 residues. Germline values: CDR1 MRHNA, CDR2 SNTAGT. Trimming cost V 4 bases and J 0 bases, with 13 bases left between them. The CDR3 nucleotides read TGTGCCAGCAGTGTCGCAGGTCCATATAGCAATCAGCCCCAGCATTTT. Translated: CASSVAGPYSNQPQHF.